These 32 T cell receptor beta chains were sequenced from one sample in a study of OX40 agonist ivuxolimab in advanced cancers. Assay used: immunoSEQ multiplex PCR; TCRdb lists only in-frame clones, some missing. The sample yields around 60,000 clones, 70% to 90% seen once. The material sequenced was CD4+ or CD8+ T cells sorted from blood, taken in a trial of the OX40 agonist ivuxolimab. These receptors were taken from an adult with an advanced solid tumor such as melanoma, head and neck, liver or kidney cancer.

This clone was seen only a few times. The chain couples TRBV9 to TRBJ1-4, with no clear D. Germline V gene lookup returns CDR1 SGDLS and CDR2 YYNGEE. The CDR3 extends over 15 amino acids. Trimming took off 0 bases at V and 7 bases at J, with 13 bases between the two ends. This CDR3 is CASSVALSNGEKLFF. Written as DNA, the CDR3 is TGTGCCAGCAGCGTAGCTTTATCAAACGGTGAAAAACTGTTTTTT.

The chain links TRBV4-1 to TRBJ2-5, with 7 bases lining up with TRBD1. CDR1 MGHRA and CDR2 YSYEKL come from the germline V gene. The CDR3 has 15 residues. V lost 0 bases, J lost 6 bases, and 7 bases stayed unmatched. CDR3 sequence: CASSQDKDRRKTQYF. In DNA form, the CDR3 reads TGCGCCAGCAGCCAAGATAAGGACAGGAGGAAGACCCAGTACTTC.

The rearrangement uses TRBV5-1 and TRBJ1-1; D is unresolved. V was trimmed by 6 bases and J by 3 bases, leaving 18 bases between them. Germline V lookup: CDR1 SGHRS, CDR2 YFSETQ. This CDR3 has 15 amino acids. The CDR3 protein is CASTLGDTRHTEAFF. The CDR3 nucleotides are TGCGCCAGCACCCTGGGAGATACTAGGCACACTGAAGCTTTCTTT.

This clone was found a few times. J is TRBJ1-2 and V is TRBV4-2; no clear D. CDR1 LGHNA and CDR2 YNFKEQ come from the germline V gene. The CDR3 sequence is 13 residues long. The germline V and J ends were trimmed by 1 base and 8 bases, with 11 bases remaining between them. The CDR3 region is CASSQAAGYGYTF. CDR3 coding DNA: TGTGCCAGCAGCCAAGCGGCGGGGTACGGCTACACCTTC.

By proportion, this clone is medium-sized. The chain recombines TRBV28 with TRBJ1-2; D is unclear. This CDR3 spans 12 amino acids. Germline CDR1 and CDR2: MDHEN and SYDVKM. With 2 bases removed from V and 4 bases from J, the gap between germline ends came to 5 bases. The CDR3 DNA reads TGTGCCAGCAGTTTACGCCTCTATGGCTACACCTTC. Translation: CASSLRLYGYTF.

The genes are TRBV7-9 and TRBJ1-2; TRBD1 is a possible D gene (5 bases). CDR1 is SEHNR, CDR2 FQNEAQ, per germline (reference sequence). Between the trimmed V and J ends, which lost 1 base and 4 bases, there was a span of 22 bases. The CDR3 has 18 residues. The CDR3 region is CASSLGGSHAGRLYGYTF. The CDR3 bases are TGTGCCAGCAGCTTAGGAGGGTCTCATGCGGGGCGCCTCTATGGCTACACCTTC.

The chain is built from TRBV5-1 and TRBJ2-5; weak D call: TRBD1 (6 bases). The V end lost 1 base, the J end lost 5 bases, and 12 bases lay between the germline ends. There are 14 residues in the CDR3. Germline V CDR1 and CDR2: SGHRS, YFSETQ. CDR3 region: CASSLQGPGETQYF. CDR3 bases: TGCGCCAGCAGCTTGCAGGGGCCCGGGGAGACCCAGTACTTC.

This clone was recorded once. V is TRBV6-5 and J is TRBJ2-7, with D maybe TRBD2 (6 bases). The V end lost 7 bases, the J end lost 0 bases, and 10 bases lay between the germline ends. The CDR3 is made up of 13 amino acids. In germline, CDR1 is MNHEY, CDR2 SVGAGI. The CDR3 DNA reads TGTGCCAGCAATCCCGGGGGCTCCTACGAGCAGTACTTC. Translating gives CASNPGGSYEQYF.

In this sample, this clone is medium-sized. J is TRBJ1-1 and V is TRBV2; D ambiguous. The CDR3 consists of 15 residues. V was pared by 3 bases and J by 3 bases, with 14 bases between. Germline V gene data show CDR1 as SNHLY and CDR2 as FYNNEI. The CDR3 spells CASSEGVVSYTEAFF. The CDR3 coding sequence is TGTGCCAGCAGTGAGGGCGTTGTTTCATACACTGAAGCTTTCTTT.

This clone has a handful of counts. The chain has TRBV6-6 and TRBJ1-6; 9 bases map to TRBD1. Germline V gene data show CDR1 as MNHNY and CDR2 as SVGAGI (reference sequence). The CDR3 has 12 residues. Unmatched junction bases numbered 3, after V lost 10 bases and J lost 8 bases. The CDR3: CATRTGDSPLHF. The CDR3 DNA reads TGTGCCACTAGGACAGGGGATTCACCCCTCCACTTT.

The chain recombines TRBV28 with TRBJ2-2; the D call may be TRBD1 or TRBD2 (6 bases each). The germline V gene has CDR1 MDHEN and CDR2 SYDVKM. The length of the CDR3 is 14 residues. V was cut by 8 bases and J by 4 bases, with 14 bases left in between. Here the CDR3 reads CASRQAGSTGELFF. The DNA for the CDR3 is TGTGCCAGCCGACAGGCGGGGAGCACCGGGGAGCTGTTTTTT.

The rearrangement uses TRBV5-1 and TRBJ1-1; TRBD1 aligns across 9 bases. Germline trimming cut 0 bases from V and 3 bases from J; bases unmatched to any gene: 3. Germline V gene data show CDR1 as SGHRS and CDR2 as YFSETQ. This CDR3 contains 15 residues. CDR3 DNA: TGCGCCAGCAGCTTGGTCGGGACAGGGTACACTGAAGCTTTCTTT. It encodes CASSLVGTGYTEAFF.

The gene calls are TRBV7-2 and TRBJ2-2; D uncertain. The CDR3 has 16 amino acids. From germline, CDR1 is SGHTA and CDR2 FQGNSA. V lost 2 bases to trimming and J lost 4 bases, with 14 bases between them. As DNA, the CDR3 is TGTGCCAGCAGCTTAAACCCAGGACGTTCCACCGGGGAGCTGTTTTTT. This codes for CASSLNPGRSTGELFF.

The V call is TRBV14, the J call TRBJ1-2; 7 positions match TRBD1. Germline CDR1 SGHDN, CDR2 FVKESK. The CDR3 is made up of 14 amino acids. V dropped 5 bases and J dropped 3; count of bases not matched to a gene: 6. CDR3 region: CASSAGDSHYGYTF. The CDR3 nucleotides are TGTGCCAGCAGCGCTGGGGACAGCCACTATGGCTACACCTTC.

The rearrangement links TRBV6-5 to TRBJ2-1; the D gene is possibly TRBD2 (6 bases). Trimming shortened V by 6 bases and J by 2 bases, and 14 bases separated the two germline ends. Germline CDR1 and CDR2: MNHEY and SVGAGI. The CDR3 contains 15 residues. The CDR3 reads CASRRDPGAYNEQFF. Here the CDR3 DNA reads TGTGCCAGCAGGCGGGACCCCGGGGCCTACAATGAGCAGTTCTTC.

This chain connects TRBV5-1 to TRBJ2-5, with D possibly TRBD2 on 5 matching bases. CDR1 and CDR2 from the germline V gene are SGHRS and YFSETQ. Trimming stripped 4 bases from V and 3 bases from J, with 13 bases between. This CDR3 is built from 14 residues. CDR3 DNA sequence: TGCGCCAGCAGCCGGCTCCCTAGCAAAGAGACCCAGTACTTC. This encodes CASSRLPSKETQYF.

The V gene is TRBV4-2, the J gene TRBJ1-3; D is perhaps TRBD1 (5 bases). The CDR3 spans 17 residues. In germline, CDR1 is LGHNA, CDR2 YNFKEQ. The V end lost 2 bases, the J end lost 0 bases, and 14 bases lay between the germline ends. CDR3: CASSQSGRDSSGNTIYF. In DNA form, the CDR3 reads TGTGCCAGCAGCCAATCGGGCCGGGACTCCTCTGGAAACACCATATATTTT.

The chain joins TRBV7-6 to TRBJ2-3, with 7 bases matching TRBD2. CDR1 is SGHVS, CDR2 FNYEAQ, per germline. V lost 1 base to trimming and J lost 5 bases; unmatched junction nucleotides: 12. The CDR3 consists of 17 residues. As DNA, the CDR3 is TGTGCCAGCAGCTTAGTTTTAGGCGGGAGCCCGGGAGATACGCAGTATTTT. Translated, it gives CASSLVLGGSPGDTQYF. Based on the CDR3 plus reference TRBV7-6 and TRBJ2-3, the full variable domain is GAGVSQSPRYKVTKRGQDVALRCDPISGHVSLYWYRQALGQGPEFLTYFNYEAQQDKSGLPNDRFSAERPEGSISTLTIQRTEQRDSAMYRCASSLVLGGSPGDTQYFGPGTRLTVL.

J is TRBJ2-1 and V is TRBV7-3; 8 nucleotides align to TRBD2. The CDR3 spans 15 residues. Germline CDR1 SGHTA, CDR2 FQGTGA. The J segment lost 2 bases and the V segment lost 5 bases, leaving 5 bases of the junction unmatched. The CDR3 coding sequence is TGTGCCAGCAGCCTTAGCGGGGCCGCCTACAATGAGCAGTTCTTC. It translates to CASSLSGAAYNEQFF.

This clone was counted a few times. V is TRBV7-9 and J is TRBJ2-2, with D tentatively TRBD1 or TRBD2 (5 bases each). Trimming left V 5 bases short and J 6 bases short, with 10 bases between. CDR1 is SEHNR, CDR2 FQNEAQ, per germline (reference sequence). This CDR3 is built from 13 residues. CDR3 DNA sequence: TGTGCCAGCAGCCCCGAGGGGTCCGGGGAGCTGTTTTTT. This sequence encodes CASSPEGSGELFF.

The chain combines TRBV4-2 with TRBJ2-3, with TRBD2 matching over 10 bases. Germline V CDR1 and CDR2: LGHNA, YNFKEQ. The CDR3 sequence is 17 residues long. The V gene end was trimmed by 2 bases and the J gene end by 0 bases; junction bases not matched to a gene: 5. The CDR3 sequence: CASSQTRTSGSTDTQYF. Written as DNA, the CDR3 is TGTGCCAGCAGCCAAACCCGGACTAGCGGAAGCACAGATACGCAGTATTTT.

The CDR3 is CASSKLAGGPADTQYF. The CDR3, as DNA: TGTGCCAGCAGCAAACTAGCGGGAGGGCCAGCAGATACGCAGTATTTT. V usage is TRBV7-2 and J usage is TRBJ2-3; TRBD2 aligns across 13 bases. The CDR3 covers 16 residues. Per the germline V gene, CDR1 is SGHTA and CDR2 is FQGNSA. The V and J ends lost 5 bases and 4 bases, in that order; junction bases with no gene match: 6. The full variable domain, completed using reference TRBV7-2 and TRBJ2-3, is GAGVSQSPSNKVTEKGKDVELRCDPISGHTALYWYRQSLGQGLEFLIYFQGNSAPDKSGLPSDRFSAERTGGSVSTLTIQRTQQEDSAVYLCASSKLAGGPADTQYFGPGTRLTVL.

The chain has TRBV4-3 and TRBJ2-5, with 10 bases lining up with TRBD1. V shed 2 bases, J shed 4 bases, and the junction held 7 bases outside the gene matches. CDR1 LGHNA and CDR2 YSLEER come from the germline V gene. This CDR3 is built from 16 residues. The CDR3 region has the DNA TGCGCCAGCAGCCAAAGACAGGGGGCGAGAGGAGAGACCCAGTACTTC. It translates to CASSQRQGARGETQYF.

The chain is built from TRBV7-8 and TRBJ1-1, with D possibly matching TRBD1 (6 bases). Germline V gene sequence: CDR1 SGHVS, CDR2 FQNEAQ. The CDR3 spans 13 residues. V lost 5 bases and J lost 10, with 17 bases in between. DNA for the CDR3: TGTGCCAGCAGCCCCCAGGTGGGGGCAGGAGCTTTCTTT. Protein sequence: CASSPQVGAGAFF. Full variable domain (missing parts from reference TRBV7-8 and TRBJ1-1): GAGVSQSPRYKVAKRGQDVALRCDPISGHVSLFWYQQALGQGPEFLTYFQNEAQLDKSGLPSDRFFAERPEGSVSTLKIQRTQQEDSAVYLCASSPQVGAGAFFGQGTRLTVV.

This clone was detected only once. One end of the junction fails to match germline, which may point to a read error. The chain employs TRBV7-9 and TRBJ2-1; the D call may be TRBD1 or TRBD2 (5 bases each). The CDR3 spans 14 residues. Germline V gene data show CDR1 as SEHNR and CDR2 as FQNEAQ (reference sequence). The CDR3 spells CASSLALGASKSLF. The CDR3 nucleotides are TGTGCCAGCAGCTTAGCGCTCGGGGCTAGTAAGTCCCTCTTC.

V usage is TRBV6-6 and J usage is TRBJ1-1; no definite D call. The V end was cut by 5 bases, the J end by 3 bases, with 7 bases between. The CDR3 runs to 12 residues. Per germline, CDR1 MNHNY and CDR2 SVGAGI (reference sequence). The CDR3 protein is CASSGRYTEAFF. The DNA for the CDR3 is TGTGCCAGCAGTGGACGGTACACTGAAGCTTTCTTT.

The V and J genes are TRBV6-4 and TRBJ2-1; 9 bases align to TRBD2. The germline V gene encodes CDR1 MRHNA and CDR2 SNTAGT. This CDR3 is 15 amino acids long. The V and J ends lost 5 bases and 6 bases, in that order; junction bases with no gene match: 8. The CDR3 here is CASSPSGAGANEQFF. CDR3 bases: TGTGCCAGCAGTCCTAGCGGGGCAGGGGCCAATGAGCAGTTCTTC.

The chain carries TRBV6-6 and TRBJ2-7; D perhaps matches TRBD2 (5 bases). Germline values: CDR1 MNHNY, CDR2 SVGAGI (reference sequence). Trimming removed 6 bases at V and 3 bases at J, with 9 bases between. The CDR3 length is 12 residues. The DNA of the CDR3 is TGTGCCAGCAGGGACTTCAACTACGAGCAGTACTTC. This gives the protein CASRDFNYEQYF.

The chain employs TRBV30 and TRBJ2-2; the D is unclear. Germline values: CDR1 GTSNPN, CDR2 SVGIG (reference sequence). V dropped 3 bases and J dropped 4 bases, with 3 bases sitting between them. The CDR3 loop spans 11 amino acids. The CDR3 is CAWSRTGELFF. In DNA, the CDR3 is TGTGCCTGGAGCCGCACCGGGGAGCTGTTTTTT.

The genes are TRBV28 and TRBJ2-1; D might be TRBD1 (5 bases). With 1 base removed from V and 7 bases from J, the gap between germline ends came to 11 bases. Germline V gene data show CDR1 as MDHEN and CDR2 as SYDVKM. CDR3 length equals 14 residues. Written as DNA, the CDR3 is TGTGCCAGCAGTTTATTTACAGGCTCTAATGAGCAGTTCTTC. Amino acid sequence: CASSLFTGSNEQFF.

This chain joins TRBV6-5 and TRBJ1-6, with D unclear. This CDR3 has 16 amino acids. Germline CDR1 reads MNHEY; CDR2 reads SVGAGI. V was pared by 0 bases and J by 10 bases, with 16 bases between. Here the CDR3 DNA reads TGTGCCAGCAGTTACTCGATGGCTGGCGTTCGATCACCCCTCCACTTT. Translating it yields CASSYSMAGVRSPLHF.

V and J are TRBV27 and TRBJ1-1; D is uncertain. V lost 5 bases and J 4 bases, leaving 11 bases between the germline ends. The CDR3 consists of 13 residues. Germline-derived CDR1 and CDR2 are MNHEY and SMNVEV (reference sequence). DNA for the CDR3: TGTGCCAGCAGTCTAAGACGGGGCACTGAAGCTTTCTTT. Protein: CASSLRRGTEAFF.